The 10 T cell receptor beta chains presented below share a single source sample, sequenced in a study of CD8+ T cells in alopecia areata. RNA, once extracted, was reverse transcribed into cDNA for use as the sequencing template. Here immunoSEQ multiplex PCR was the method, and the copy in TCRdb shows in-frame clones only, minus some. The sample records tens of thousands of clones, approximately 65% being singletons. Sequenced input: NKG2D-high CD8+ T cells sorted from blood. Receptor source: a human donor with alopecia areata.

The chain employs TRBV7-9 and TRBJ1-5, with TRBD1 as a possible D gene (6 bases). The CDR3 totals 14 residues. CDR1 is SEHNR and CDR2 is FQNEAQ in the germline V gene (reference sequence). Trimming took off 5 bases at V and 4 bases at J, with 12 bases between the two ends. For the CDR3, the DNA is TGTGCCAGCAGCGGGGGCCCTGATAATCAGCCCCAGCATTTT. This encodes CASSGGPDNQPQHF.

This chain links TRBV5-1 with TRBJ2-1, with D perhaps TRBD1 (6 bases). Germline V gene data show CDR1 as SGHRS and CDR2 as YFSETQ. V was clipped by 1 base and J by 5 bases, with 16 bases between them. The length of the CDR3 is 16 residues. CDR3 residues: CASSLRLGGGHNEQFF. For the CDR3, the DNA is TGCGCCAGCAGCTTGCGTTTAGGGGGTGGGCACAATGAGCAGTTCTTC.

This chain joins TRBV7-9 and TRBJ2-3; either TRBD1 or TRBD2 may supply D (5 bases each). V was cut by 3 bases and J by 1 base, with 11 bases left in between. Germline V gene lookup returns CDR1 SEHNR and CDR2 FQNEAQ (reference sequence). The CDR3 is 15 amino acids. The CDR3 DNA follows: TGTGCCAGCAGCTTGGGGACCGCGCGCACAGATACGCAGTATTTT. Translation gives CASSLGTARTDTQYF.

V gene TRBV29-1 combines with J gene TRBJ2-1; tentative D call: TRBD1 (5 bases). Trimming removed 3 bases at V and 7 bases at J, with 10 bases between. Germline CDR1 SQVTM, CDR2 ANQGSEA. CDR3 length: 12 residues. The CDR3 protein is CSVDRVANEQFF. The CDR3 DNA is TGCAGCGTTGACAGGGTCGCAAATGAGCAGTTCTTC.

The chain uses TRBV12-5 and TRBJ1-1; D remains ambiguous. Per the germline V gene, CDR1 is LGHNT and CDR2 is FRNRAP. Trimming took off 3 bases at V and 1 base at J, with 6 bases between the two ends. This CDR3 is built from 13 residues. The CDR3 DNA reads as TGTGCTAGTGGTTTAACCCCGAACACTGAAGCTTTCTTT. Protein: CASGLTPNTEAFF.

By proportion, this clone is medium-sized. Different DNA sequences within this sample yield the same CDR3. J is TRBJ2-1 and V is TRBV15, with D unresolved. Germline CDR1 is LNHNV and CDR2 is YYDKDF (reference sequence). The CDR3 sequence is 15 residues long. Trimming cost V 0 bases and J 4 bases, with 10 bases left between them. The CDR3 DNA reads as TGTGCCACCAGCAGAGATCTAGGCAGATACAATGAGCAGTTCTTC. Amino acid sequence: CATSRDLGRYNEQFF.

This clone was picked up a small number of times. The chain combines TRBV7-6 with TRBJ1-1; D uncertain. With 5 bases removed from V and 8 bases from J, the gap between germline ends came to 9 bases. Germline V lookup: CDR1 SGHVS, CDR2 FNYEAQ. CDR3 length: 11 amino acids. CDR3 in amino acids: CASSQGQEAFF. The CDR3 bases are TGTGCCAGCAGCCAAGGTCAGGAAGCTTTCTTT.

A few counts support this clone. Compared with germline, one end of the junction differs, possibly owing to a read error. The chain is built from TRBV7-7 and TRBJ2-5, with a tentative D call TRBD1 (5 bases). Looked up from germline, CDR1 is SSHAT and CDR2 is FNYEAQ (reference sequence). This CDR3 region has 14 residues. CDR3 bases: TGTGCTAGCAGTTCTAGGGGTTCCCAAGAGACCCAGTACTTC. Protein: CASSSRGSQETQYF.

This chain uses TRBV2 with TRBJ2-1; 8 bases match TRBD2. This CDR3 spans 12 amino acids. CDR1 and CDR2 (germline): SNHLY, FYNNEI. Losses at the gene ends were 8 bases for V and 7 bases for J; bases not matched to a gene: 4. The CDR3 here is CASSGLGNEQFF. Here the CDR3 DNA reads TGTGCCAGCTCGGGACTAGGAAATGAGCAGTTCTTC.

The chain links TRBV28 to TRBJ2-3, with TRBD2 identical over 11 bases. Germline V gives CDR1 MDHEN, CDR2 SYDVKM. This CDR3 is built from 18 residues. J lost 2 bases, V lost 5 bases, and 12 bases had no gene match. The CDR3 here is CASSPPGLAGGFTDTQYF. Here the CDR3 DNA reads TGTGCCAGCAGTCCCCCCGGGCTAGCGGGAGGATTCACAGATACGCAGTATTTT. The full variable domain, completed using reference TRBV28 and TRBJ2-3, is DVKVTQSSRYLVKRTGEKVFLECVQDMDHENMFWYRQDPGLGLRLIYFSYDVKMKEKGDIPEGYSVSREKKERFSLILESASTNQTSMYLCASSPPGLAGGFTDTQYFGPGTRLTVL.